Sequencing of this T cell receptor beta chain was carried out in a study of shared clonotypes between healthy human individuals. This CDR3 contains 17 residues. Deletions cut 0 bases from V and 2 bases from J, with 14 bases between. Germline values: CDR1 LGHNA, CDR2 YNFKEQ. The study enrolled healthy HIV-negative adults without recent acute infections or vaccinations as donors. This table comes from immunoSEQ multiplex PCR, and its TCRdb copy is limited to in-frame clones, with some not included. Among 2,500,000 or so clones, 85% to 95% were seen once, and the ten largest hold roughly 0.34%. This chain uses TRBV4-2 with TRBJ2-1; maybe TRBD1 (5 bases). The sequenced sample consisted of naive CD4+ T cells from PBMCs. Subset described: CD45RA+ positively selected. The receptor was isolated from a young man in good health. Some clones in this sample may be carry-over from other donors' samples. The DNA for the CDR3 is TGTGCCAGCAGCCAAGATCCTCCGGCAGGGCCCTACAATGAGCAGTTCTTC. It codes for CASSQDPPAGPYNEQFF.